This T cell receptor (beta chain) was sequenced for a study of control samples from healthy donors and cancer patients. Sequencing used immunoSEQ multiplex PCR; TCRdb keeps in-frame clones, though not all of them. The sample consists of approximately 60,000 clones, roughly 85% of them appearing once. This TCR derives from a middle-aged man in good health. Sequenced: blood.

CDR3 region: CASSLARQGGYGYTF. The CDR3 nucleotides read TGTGCCAGCAGCTTGGCCCGGCAGGGCGGCTATGGCTACACCTTC. The chain uses TRBV5-6 and TRBJ1-2, with a weak D call TRBD1 (5 bases). V lost 0 bases to trimming and J lost 4 bases, with 13 bases between them. There are 15 residues in the CDR3. The germline V gene has CDR1 SGHDT and CDR2 YYEEEE.